The 3 T cell receptor beta chains reported below all come from one sample, sequenced in a study of blood T cell repertoires in COVID-19. Generated by immunoSEQ multiplex PCR, the TCRdb table keeps only in-frame clones and is missing some. Among just over 250,000 clones listed, over 75% were seen once. Sequenced material: peripheral blood. The origin of the receptors is a woman in her 70s with COVID-19, enrolled during active disease.

The V and J genes are TRBV10-3 and TRBJ2-5; TRBD1 aligns across 8 bases. The trim removed 0 bases at V and 5 bases at J, leaving 5 bases unmatched. The CDR3 totals 15 residues. Germline V gene sequence: CDR1 ENHRY, CDR2 SYGVKD. CDR3 amino acids: CAISESRGQKETQYF. The DNA of the CDR3 is TGTGCCATCAGTGAGTCCAGGGGGCAGAAGGAGACCCAGTACTTC.

The chain carries TRBV28 and TRBJ2-6; D is uncertain. CDR1 and CDR2 (germline): MDHEN, SYDVKM. V was pared by 2 bases and J by 4 bases, with 15 bases between. The CDR3 runs 17 residues. This CDR3 is CASSLLRNPPGANVLTF. The DNA for the CDR3 is TGTGCCAGCAGTTTACTACGAAACCCCCCCGGGGCCAACGTCCTGACTTTC.

This chain joins TRBV4-3 and TRBJ2-7; 10 bases are a match to TRBD1. Germline-derived CDR1 and CDR2 are LGHNA and YSLEER. V lost 1 base, J lost 3 bases, and 3 bases stayed unmatched. The CDR3 totals 15 residues. The CDR3 protein is CASSQAWTGGYEQYF. For the CDR3, the DNA is TGCGCCAGCAGCCAAGCGTGGACAGGGGGCTACGAGCAGTACTTC.